Described below is a single T cell receptor (beta chain) sequence and its context. Antigen: not known. This entry belongs to a study of PD-L1 blockade in urothelial cancer. Across the whole study: Across blood samples, T cells had a median count of approximately 130,000.

Clones were sequenced by immunoSEQ multiplex PCR, and TCRdb holds only the in-frame ones, with some missing. The profile shows 120,000 or so clones, around 88% of them singletons. Study-wide points: Tumor-associated clones in the blood of durable-benefit patients grew more at 3 weeks.

The sample's time point: peripheral blood 6 weeks after treatment start. Germline V lookup: CDR1 SGHRS, CDR2 YFSETQ. Trimming took 6 bases from V and 1 from J; bases not matched to a gene: 3. This CDR3 comprises 14 residues. The chain joins TRBV5-1 to TRBJ1-2; 10 nucleotides agree with TRBD1. The source was PBMCs, collected around atezolizumab (anti-PD-L1) treatment. The receptor was derived from a man aged 45-60 years with urothelial cancer. As DNA, the CDR3 is TGCGCCAGCACCCGGGACAGGGGTAACTATGGCTACACCTTC. Residues: CASTRDRGNYGYTF. Using reference TRBV5-1 and TRBJ1-2 for the parts outside the CDR3, the full variable domain is KAGVTQTPRYLIKTRGQQVTLSCSPISGHRSVSWYQQTPGQGLQFLFEYFSETQRNKGNFPGRFSGRQFSNSRSEMNVSTLELGDSALYLCASTRDRGNYGYTFGSGTRLTVV.